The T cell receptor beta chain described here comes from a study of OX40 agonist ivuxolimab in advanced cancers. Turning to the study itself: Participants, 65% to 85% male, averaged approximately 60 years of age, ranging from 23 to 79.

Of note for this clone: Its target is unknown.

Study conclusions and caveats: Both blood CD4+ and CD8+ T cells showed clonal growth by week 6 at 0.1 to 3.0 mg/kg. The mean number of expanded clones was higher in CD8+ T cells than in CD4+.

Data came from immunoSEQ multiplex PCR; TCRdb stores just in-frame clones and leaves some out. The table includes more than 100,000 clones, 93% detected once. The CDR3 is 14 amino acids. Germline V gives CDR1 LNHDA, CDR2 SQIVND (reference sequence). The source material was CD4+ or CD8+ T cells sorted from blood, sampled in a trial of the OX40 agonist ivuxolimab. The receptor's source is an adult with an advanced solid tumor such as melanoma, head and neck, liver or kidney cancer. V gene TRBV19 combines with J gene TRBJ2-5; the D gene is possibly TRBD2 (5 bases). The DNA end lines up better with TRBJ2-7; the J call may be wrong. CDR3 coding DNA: TGTGCCAGTAGCAAGGTACGGGGATACTACGAGCAGTACTTC. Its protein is CASSKVRGYYEQYF.